This T cell receptor (beta chain) was retrieved from a study of identical twins. The study, taken as a whole, reports: Cord blood beta clonotypes that were abundant carried fewer insertions, and memory repertoires showed no such trend. Weaker excess twin sharing was seen among beta out-of-frame sequences.

This CDR3 has 12 amino acids. The V and J ends lost 1 base and 10 bases respectively, with 8 bases between them. Germline CDR1 MNHNS, CDR2 SASEGT. After template switching added a universal primer site, the resulting cDNA carried unique molecular identifiers. TCRdb re-called the 5' RACE reads through MiXCR, storing one row per CDR3 protein. The sample lists around 1.7 million distinct CDR3 sequences, 25% to 35% occurring once. The table lists this clonotype with a few counts. Its antigen is as yet unknown. Sequencing input: cord blood. The receptor comes from a newborn girl in good health. The V gene is TRBV6-1, the J gene TRBJ1-5; D gene uncertain. The CDR3 spells CASSEGPGPQHF. Here the CDR3 DNA reads TGTGCCAGCAGTGAAGGACCGGGCCCCCAGCATTTT.